This entry concerns a single T cell receptor beta chain. Antigen: not known. The record originates from a study of OX40 agonist ivuxolimab in advanced cancers. Study outcomes and limitations: Dosing at 0.1 to 3.0 mg/kg was accompanied by clonal expansion of CD4+ and CD8+ blood T cells by week 6.

Trimming removed 6 bases from V and 9 bases from J, with 12 bases in between. CDR1 is MGHDK, CDR2 SYGVNS, per germline. The CDR3 covers 13 residues. Sequencing used immunoSEQ multiplex PCR; TCRdb keeps in-frame clones, though not all of them. This table holds under 150,000 clones, 85% to 95% found once. The rearrangement links TRBV25-1 to TRBJ1-6; no definite D call. This sequence was found in an adult with an advanced solid tumor such as melanoma, head and neck, liver or kidney cancer. The source was CD4+ or CD8+ T cells sorted from blood, collected in a trial of the OX40 agonist ivuxolimab. The CDR3 is CASRPLQASPLHF. CDR3 bases: TGTGCCAGCAGGCCCCTCCAGGCTTCACCCCTCCACTTT.